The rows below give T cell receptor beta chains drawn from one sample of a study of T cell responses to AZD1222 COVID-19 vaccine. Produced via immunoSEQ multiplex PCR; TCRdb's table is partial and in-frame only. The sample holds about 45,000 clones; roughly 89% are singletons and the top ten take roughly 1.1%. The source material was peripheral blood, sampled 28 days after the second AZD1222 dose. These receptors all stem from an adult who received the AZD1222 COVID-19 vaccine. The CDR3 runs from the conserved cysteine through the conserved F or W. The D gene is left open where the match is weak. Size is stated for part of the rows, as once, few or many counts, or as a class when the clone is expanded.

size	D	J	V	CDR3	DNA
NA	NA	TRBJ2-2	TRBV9	CASSVFSRGRSSAAGNTGELFF	TGTGCCAGCAGCGTGTTTTCCCGGGGTCGCTCTAGCGCCGCCGGGAACACCGGGGAGCTGTTTTTT
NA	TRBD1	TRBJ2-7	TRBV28	CASTPYPPGTGSEQYF	TGTGCCAGCACCCCCTACCCTCCCGGGACAGGCAGCGAGCAGTACTTC
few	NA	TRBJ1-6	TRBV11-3	CASSLSPNSPLHF	TGTGCCAGCAGCTTATCTCCGAATTCACCCCTCCACTTT
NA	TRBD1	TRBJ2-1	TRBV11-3	CASSPTGTVRSYNEQFF	TGTGCCAGCAGCCCCACTGGGACAGTCAGGTCCTACAATGAGCAGTTCTTC
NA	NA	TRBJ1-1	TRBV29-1	CSALNTEAFF	TGCAGCGCTTTGAACACTGAAGCTTTCTTT
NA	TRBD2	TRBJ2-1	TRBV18	CASSPRTSGRAYTNFYNEQFF	TGTGCCAGCTCACCGCGGACTAGCGGGAGGGCCTATACTAATTTTTACAATGAGCAGTTCTTC
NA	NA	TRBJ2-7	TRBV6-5	CASSFTSSFYEQYF	TGTGCCAGCAGTTTTACATCCTCGTTCTACGAGCAGTACTTC
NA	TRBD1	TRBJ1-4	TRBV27	CASSDTGDRVFRANEKLFF	TGTGCCAGCAGTGATACGGGGGACAGGGTTTTTCGCGCTAATGAAAAACTGTTTTTT
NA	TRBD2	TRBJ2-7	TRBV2	CASSQDPWREGPYEQYF	TGTGCCAGCAGTCAGGACCCCTGGCGGGAGGGCCCATACGAGCAGTACTTC
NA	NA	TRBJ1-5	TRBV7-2	CASSLFMGARQPQHF	TGTGCCAGCAGCTTATTCATGGGGGCGAGGCAGCCCCAGCATTTT
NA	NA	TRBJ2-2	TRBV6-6	CASSWNRDPGELFF	TGTGCCAGCAGTTGGAACAGGGACCCCGGGGAGCTGTTTTTT
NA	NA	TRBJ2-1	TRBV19	CASSIGPSVHEQFF	TGTGCCAGTAGTATAGGGCCTAGCGTCCATGAGCAGTTCTTC
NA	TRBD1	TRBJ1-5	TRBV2	CASSGTDSNQPQHF	TGTGCCAGCAGCGGGACAGATAGCAATCAGCCCCAGCATTTT
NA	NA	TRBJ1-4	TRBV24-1	CATSEGRQNYREKLFF	TGTGCCACCAGTGAGGGAAGACAGAACTACAGGGAAAAACTGTTTTTT
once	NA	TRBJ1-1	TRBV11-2	CASSPDPTEAFF	TGTGCCAGCAGCCCGGACCCGACTGAAGCTTTCTTT
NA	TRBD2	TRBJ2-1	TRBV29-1	CSVVPSGAYNEQFF	TGCAGCGTTGTTCCTAGCGGGGCCTACAATGAGCAGTTCTTC
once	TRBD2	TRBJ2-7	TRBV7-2	CASSLYASGSYEQYF	TGTGCCAGCAGCTTATACGCTAGCGGGAGCTACGAGCAGTACTTC
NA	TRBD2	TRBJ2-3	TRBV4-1	CASSQDEGPSGGQTDTQYF	TGCGCCAGCAGCCAAGATGAGGGGCCTAGCGGGGGGCAGACAGATACGCAGTATTTT
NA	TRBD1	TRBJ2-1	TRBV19	CASSRGTGSNEQFF	TGTGCCAGTAGTAGGGGGACAGGGAGTAATGAGCAGTTCTTC
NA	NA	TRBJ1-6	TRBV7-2	CASSLGRPYNSPLHF	TGTGCCAGCAGTCTAGGAAGACCGTATAATTCACCCCTCCACTTT
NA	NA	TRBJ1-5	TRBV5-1	CASSSGQGGQPQHF	TGCGCCAGCAGCTCTGGACAAGGCGGACAGCCCCAGCATTTT
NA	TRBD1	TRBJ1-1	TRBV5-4	CAVSTDRAGFTEAFF	TGTGCCGTATCAACGGACAGGGCGGGTTTTACTGAAGCTTTCTTT
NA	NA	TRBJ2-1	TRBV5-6	CASSLTFGYNSYNEQFF	TGTGCCAGCAGCTTGACTTTTGGGTACAACTCCTACAATGAGCAGTTCTTC
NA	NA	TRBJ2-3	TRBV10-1	CASSEGGSSTDTQYF	TGCGCCAGCAGTGAGGGCGGTTCTAGCACAGATACGCAGTATTTT
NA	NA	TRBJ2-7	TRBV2	CASLLAGLSYEQYF	TGTGCCAGCCTTTTGGCAGGGCTCTCCTACGAGCAGTACTTC
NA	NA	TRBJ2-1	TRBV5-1	CASSFLSQGPPWNEQFF	TGCGCCAGCAGCTTCCTAAGTCAGGGTCCGCCATGGAATGAGCAGTTCTTC
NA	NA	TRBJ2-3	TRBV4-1	CASSLAWTDFGDTQYF	TGCGCCAGCAGCCTAGCCTGGACAGATTTCGGAGATACGCAGTATTTT
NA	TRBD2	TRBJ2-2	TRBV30	CAWSVAGSNTGELFF	TGTGCCTGGAGTGTAGCGGGAAGTAACACCGGGGAGCTGTTTTTT
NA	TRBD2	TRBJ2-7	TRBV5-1	CASSSSGSEYEQYF	TGCGCCAGCAGTTCCAGCGGGAGTGAGTACGAGCAGTACTTC
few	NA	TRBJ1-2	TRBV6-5	CASRAHRDGYYGYTF	TGTGCCAGCAGAGCCCACCGGGACGGGTACTATGGCTACACCTTC
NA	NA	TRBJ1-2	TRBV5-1	CASSSGDIDGYTF	TGCGCCAGCAGCTCGGGGGACATTGATGGCTACACCTTC
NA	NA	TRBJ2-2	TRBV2	CASRMDTHTGELFF	TGTGCCAGCAGGATGGACACACACACCGGGGAGCTGTTTTTT
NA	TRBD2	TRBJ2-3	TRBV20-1	CSPRGTSETDTQYF	TGCAGTCCTCGTGGGACTAGCGAAACAGATACGCAGTATTTT
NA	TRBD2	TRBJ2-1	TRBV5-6	CASRPLAGLYNEQFF	TGTGCCAGCAGACCACTAGCGGGACTATACAATGAGCAGTTCTTC
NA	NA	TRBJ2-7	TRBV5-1	CASSPQGKSSYEQYF	TGCGCCAGCAGCCCCCAGGGGAAGAGCTCCTACGAGCAGTACTTC
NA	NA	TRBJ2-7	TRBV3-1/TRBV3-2	CASSQAGGGYEQYF	TGTGCCAGCAGCCAGGCTGGAGGAGGCTACGAGCAGTACTTC
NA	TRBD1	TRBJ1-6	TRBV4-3	CASSQRGQVGYNSPLHF	TGCGCCAGCAGCCAACGAGGACAGGTCGGTTATAATTCACCCCTCCACTTT
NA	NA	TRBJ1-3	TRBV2	CASTTGYPSGNTIYF	TGTGCCAGCACCACGGGATATCCCTCTGGAAACACCATATATTTT
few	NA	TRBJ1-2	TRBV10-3	CAISERLDSYGYTF	TGTGCCATCAGTGAGAGGCTGGACTCCTATGGCTACACCTTC